A single sample gave rise to the 19 T cell receptor beta chains below, sequenced in a study of blood T cell repertoires in COVID-19. Using immunoSEQ multiplex PCR, the repertoire was profiled, and TCRdb retains in-frame clones only, with some absent. The sample holds roughly 240,000 clones, less than 85% seen once. The sequencing sample was made of peripheral blood. These receptors originate from a man between 60 and 75 years old who had recovered from COVID-19.

The chain recombines TRBV29-1 with TRBJ1-2; 11 positions agree with TRBD1. The CDR3 has 14 amino acids. The germline V gene encodes CDR1 SQVTM and CDR2 ANQGSEA. V shed 6 bases and J 8 bases; nucleotides not matched to a gene: 11. The DNA of the CDR3 is TGCAGCGTCCACGCCGGACAGGGGGCGCCGGGCTACACCTTC. As protein: CSVHAGQGAPGYTF.

The chain joins TRBV4-2 to TRBJ1-5; 8 bases agree with TRBD1. Trimming at V came to 0 bases and at J to 2 bases, leaving 6 bases not matched to a gene. Germline CDR1 and CDR2: LGHNA and YNFKEQ. This CDR3 contains 17 residues. The CDR3 DNA follows: TGTGCCAGCAGCCAAGAGCGACCGGACAGGGGCAATCAGCCCCAGCATTTT. Protein sequence: CASSQERPDRGNQPQHF.

The V gene is TRBV19, the J gene TRBJ2-7, with D perhaps matching TRBD2 (6 bases). Trimming left V 5 bases short and J 2 bases short, with 16 bases between. The CDR3 is 15 amino acids. The germline V gene has CDR1 LNHDA and CDR2 SQIVND (reference sequence). The CDR3 nucleotides read TGTGCCAGTAGTGAATCCGGGACTGGTGCCTACGAGCAGTACTTC. Translated, it gives CASSESGTGAYEQYF.

V gene TRBV28 combines with J gene TRBJ1-6, with 9 bases fitting TRBD1. This CDR3 contains 17 residues. The J segment lost 9 bases and the V segment lost 3 bases, leaving 12 bases of the junction unmatched. Germline V lookup: CDR1 MDHEN, CDR2 SYDVKM. CDR3 DNA sequence: TGTGCCAGCAGTTTTGGAGGGACAGGGTCAAACCTTTCACCCCTCCACTTT. Protein: CASSFGGTGSNLSPLHF.

The rearrangement joins TRBV4-2 to TRBJ2-1; 9 bases are shared with TRBD2. Per germline, CDR1 LGHNA and CDR2 YNFKEQ. The CDR3 is made up of 16 amino acids. Trimming at V came to 0 bases and at J to 9 bases, leaving 9 bases not matched to a gene. This chain's CDR3 is CASSQEASGVGSEQFF. The CDR3 DNA sequence: TGTGCCAGCAGCCAAGAGGCTAGCGGGGTGGGGAGTGAGCAGTTCTTC.

CDR3 sequence: CASSTLSYTEAFF. CDR3 nucleotide sequence: TGTGCCAGCAGCACGCTATCTTACACTGAAGCTTTCTTT. This chain uses TRBV11-2 with TRBJ1-1, with D unclear. V shed 5 bases and J shed 3 bases, with 10 bases lying between them. The germline CDR1 and CDR2 sequences are SGHAT and FQNNGV. The CDR3 is 13 residues long.

Note on this clone: The sample contains more than one DNA sequence encoding this CDR3. The chain carries TRBV20-1 and TRBJ2-3; D not resolved. The length of the CDR3 is 11 residues. The V end lost 3 bases, the J end lost 4 bases, and 5 bases lay between the germline ends. Germline assignment: CDR1 DFQATT and CDR2 SNEGSKA (reference sequence). The CDR3 DNA follows: TGCAGTGCTAGTCTAGCAGATACGCAGTATTTT. Translation gives CSASLADTQYF.

The rearrangement joins TRBV18 to TRBJ2-7; D might be TRBD1 (6 bases). Germline assignment: CDR1 KGHSH and CDR2 LQKENI. Trimming pared 2 bases from V and 7 bases from J, leaving 18 bases between. The CDR3 extends over 15 amino acids. CDR3 residues: CASSPNRDTPREQYF. DNA of the CDR3: TGTGCCAGCTCACCAAACCGGGACACCCCCCGGGAGCAGTACTTC.

The rearrangement uses TRBV6-5 and TRBJ2-2; TRBD2 matches at 9 bases. In germline, CDR1 is MNHEY, CDR2 SVGAGI. CDR3 length: 15 residues. J gave up 7 bases and V 7 bases, and 10 bases lay outside the gene matches. DNA for the CDR3: TGTGCCAGCACGAGGGGAGCGGGAGGAGGCGGGGAGCTGTTTTTT. Its protein is CASTRGAGGGGELFF.

The rearrangement links TRBV10-3 to TRBJ2-6; D is perhaps TRBD2 (5 bases). V lost 3 bases to trimming and J lost 0 bases, with 15 bases between them. This CDR3 spans 18 amino acids. CDR1 ENHRY and CDR2 SYGVKD come from the germline V gene. The chain's CDR3 is CAISDWGAVSSGANVLTF. The CDR3 DNA is TGTGCCATCAGTGATTGGGGAGCCGTAAGCTCTGGGGCCAACGTCCTGACTTTC.

The chain has TRBV5-1 and TRBJ2-5; 8 bases map to TRBD1. This CDR3 comprises 16 residues. CDR1 and CDR2 (germline): SGHRS, YFSETQ. V was pared by 1 base and J by 1 base, with 6 bases of the junction left unmatched. In nucleotides, the CDR3 is TGCGCCAGCAGCTTGATGTCAGGACAGGGCCAAGAGACCCAGTACTTC. Protein: CASSLMSGQGQETQYF. Full variable domain (rest looked up from reference TRBV5-1 and TRBJ2-5): KAGVTQTPRYLIKTRGQQVTLSCSPISGHRSVSWYQQTPGQGLQFLFEYFSETQRNKGNFPGRFSGRQFSNSRSEMNVSTLELGDSALYLCASSLMSGQGQETQYFGPGTRLLVL.

The chain combines TRBV2 with TRBJ2-7, with 8 bases matching TRBD2. The CDR3 consists of 14 residues. The germline V gene has CDR1 SNHLY and CDR2 FYNNEI. Trimming cost V 6 bases and J 4 bases; bases outside gene matches: 8. The CDR3 spells CASSLGLGPYEQYF. CDR3 DNA: TGTGCCAGCAGCCTGGGACTAGGACCGTACGAGCAGTACTTC. The full variable domain, in which reference TRBV2 and TRBJ2-7 provide the parts outside the CDR3, is EPEVTQTPSHQVTQMGQEVILRCVPISNHLYFYWYRQILGQKVEFLVSFYNNEISEKSEIFDDQFSVERPDGSNFTLKIRSTKLEDSAMYFCASSLGLGPYEQYFGPGTRLTVT.

This clone was found a few times. V usage is TRBV6-6 and J usage is TRBJ1-1; D is undetermined. CDR1 and CDR2 (germline): MNHNY, SVGAGI (reference sequence). Trimming cost V 5 bases and J 1 base, with 17 bases left between them. This CDR3 spans 16 amino acids. The CDR3 loop reads CASSPYRSGTNTEAFF. The CDR3, as DNA: TGTGCCAGCAGTCCCTATAGGTCAGGAACGAACACTGAAGCTTTCTTT.

The chain recombines TRBV4-1 with TRBJ2-3; TRBD2 aligns across 9 bases. CDR1 is MGHRA and CDR2 is YSYEKL in the germline V gene. The CDR3 spans 17 residues. The V and J ends lost 1 base and 0 bases, in that order; junction bases with no gene match: 5. The CDR3 bases are TGCGCCAGCAGCCAAGTTTGGCGGGGGGGAAGCACAGATACGCAGTATTTT. It translates to CASSQVWRGGSTDTQYF.

The chain employs TRBV13 and TRBJ2-1; TRBD1 matches 10 bases. Losses at the gene ends were 5 bases for V and 3 bases for J; bases not matched to a gene: 4. CDR3 length equals 15 residues. Germline assignment: CDR1 PRHDT and CDR2 FYEKMQ (reference sequence). CDR3 nucleotides: TGTGCCAGCAGCCTTCGGACAGGGGGCTACAATGAGCAGTTCTTC. The encoded protein is CASSLRTGGYNEQFF.

This sequence joins TRBV5-5 and TRBJ2-7; D possibly corresponds to TRBD2 (5 bases). Trimming took off 4 bases at V and 1 base at J, with 18 bases between the two ends. This CDR3 spans 16 amino acids. Germline-derived CDR1 and CDR2 are SGHKS and YYEKEE (reference sequence). For the CDR3, the DNA is TGTGCCAGCAGCCGGGCGGGCGGTTCTAGGTCCTACGAGCAGTACTTC. Amino acid sequence: CASSRAGGSRSYEQYF.

The chain is built from TRBV28 and TRBJ1-4, with 7 bases lining up with TRBD1. The trim removed 6 bases at V and 7 bases at J, leaving 5 bases unmatched. Germline CDR1 reads MDHEN; CDR2 reads SYDVKM. CDR3 length equals 13 residues. The CDR3 sequence is CASRATGREKLFF. CDR3 DNA: TGTGCCAGCAGGGCGACAGGGCGTGAAAAACTGTTTTTT.

The genes are TRBV27 and TRBJ2-1; D is perhaps TRBD1 (5 bases). The CDR3 is 14 amino acids. Per the germline V gene, CDR1 is MNHEY and CDR2 is SMNVEV (reference sequence). The V end was cut by 8 bases, the J end by 4 bases, with 15 bases between. The chain's CDR3 is CASQDSVRYNEQFF. In DNA form, the CDR3 reads TGTGCCAGCCAAGACAGCGTCAGATACAATGAGCAGTTCTTC.

The rearrangement links TRBV4-2 to TRBJ1-4; D is perhaps TRBD1 (6 bases). The V and J ends lost 1 base and 4 bases respectively, with 10 bases between them. The CDR3 is 15 amino acids. The V gene's germline CDR1 is LGHNA and CDR2 YNFKEQ. The CDR3 nucleotides are TGTGCCAGCAGCCAAGGGGACAAGGATAATGAAAAACTGTTTTTT. Translating it yields CASSQGDKDNEKLFF.